The rows below give T cell receptor beta chains drawn from one sample of a study of T cells in Graves' hyperthyroidism and ophthalmopathy. TCRdb reprocessed the multiplex PCR reads with MiXCR, giving one entry per CDR3 protein. The sample shows fewer than 450,000 distinct CDR3 sequences, approximately 17% of them seen only once. The sequenced material came from blood. All receptors derive from a woman in her thirties with Graves' hyperthyroidism that later progressed to Graves' ophthalmopathy. Each CDR3 is given with its conserved first and last residue. A D gene is named only where the DNA matches it firmly. Some rows have no size entry. The others give once, few or many, or a class for an expanded clone.

>TRBV28|many|TRBJ2-2|NA
TGTGCCAGCAGTCTCTCCGCTAGGGGTTGGGCCGGGGAGCTGTTTTTT
CASSLSARGWAGELFF
>TRBV27|many|TRBJ1-2|TRBD1
TGTGCCAGCAGTTCCACAGGGGCTTTTAACTATGGCTACACCTTC
CASSSTGAFNYGYTF
>TRBV18|many|TRBJ2-7|TRBD1
TGTGCCAGCTCACCTCTACCGGGACAGGGATCCTACGAGCAGTACTTC
CASSPLPGQGSYEQYF
>TRBV20-1|many|TRBJ2-1|NA
TGCAGTGCTAGACTGATTAGCGATGAGCAGTTCTTC
CSARLISDEQFF
>TRBV2|many|TRBJ2-2|TRBD1
TGTGCCAGCAGTTCGGACAGGGGGAACACCGGGGAGCTGTTTTTT
CASSSDRGNTGELFF
>TRBV5-1|NA|TRBJ1-4|NA
TGCGCCAGCAGCTTAATAAGTAATGAAAAACTGTTTTTT
CASSLISNEKLFF
>TRBV11-2|few|TRBJ1-1|TRBD1
TGTGCCAGCAGCTCTTGGACAGGGGCTACAACTGAAGCTTTCTTT
CASSSWTGATTEAFF
>TRBV6-5|many|TRBJ1-1|NA
TGTGCCAGCAGTTATCATGCGGGGGATCTCAGAGCTTTCTTT
CASSYHAGDLRAFF
>TRBV2|many|TRBJ1-1|NA
TGTGCCAGCAGTGAAAACCGACAGGCGTTTGAAGCTTTCTTT
CASSENRQAFEAFF
>TRBV3-1|few|TRBJ2-4|NA
TGTGCCAGCAGCAAATTAACCGGCGGAGAGGAAAACATTCAGTACTTC
CASSKLTGGEENIQYF
>TRBV24-1|many|TRBJ2-1|NA
TGTGCCACCAGTGACGACCGGGACAACAACCCGTACATATCCTACAATGAGCAGTTCTTC
CATSDDRDNNPYISYNEQFF
>TRBV12-3/TRBV12-4|many|TRBJ1-1|NA
TGTGCCAGCATCGATCACAGGTTCCCCAGAGAAGCTTTCTTT
CASIDHRFPREAFF
>TRBV6-2/TRBV6-3|few|TRBJ2-1|TRBD2
TGTGCCAGCAGTTACTCAAGCCTAGCGGCCTACAATGAGCAGTTCTTC
CASSYSSLAAYNEQFF
>TRBV25-1|many|TRBJ2-5|NA
TGTGCCAGTAAAGCGCCTGCAGTACAAGAGACCCAGTACTTC
CASKAPAVQETQYF
>TRBV27|many|TRBJ1-1|TRBD1
TGTGCCAGCAGTGCCGGGACAGTGAACACTGAAGCTTTCTTT
CASSAGTVNTEAFF
>TRBV5-1|few|TRBJ2-2|TRBD1
TGCGCCAGCAGCTTGGGACAGGGGGCATTTGACACCGGGGAGCTGTTTTTT
CASSLGQGAFDTGELFF
>TRBV6-1|NA|TRBJ2-7|TRBD1
TGTGCCAGCAGGCGAGCCGGGACAGGGGGCAAGCAGTACTTC
CASRRAGTGGKQYF
>TRBV5-6|NA|TRBJ1-5|NA
TGTGCCAGCAGCTTATCTAAACGAGAAGGGAGCAATCAGCCCCAGCATTTT
CASSLSKREGSNQPQHF
>TRBV3-1|NA|TRBJ2-2|NA
TGTGCCAGCAGCCAAGTTGGGGGAGCGAACACCGGGGAGCTGTTTTTT
CASSQVGGANTGELFF
>TRBV27|NA|TRBJ2-1|TRBD2
TGTGCCAGCGGTCAGGGACTAAGCGGGAGAGGGAATGAGCAGTTCTTC
CASGQGLSGRGNEQFF
>TRBV29-1|many|TRBJ1-1|NA
TGCAGCGTTGAAGGGCCCAGCAGCACTGAAGCTTTCTTT
CSVEGPSSTEAFF
>TRBV30|NA|TRBJ2-1|TRBD2
TGTGCCTGGATAGACGGAGCGGGAGAGAAGCAGTTCTTC
CAWIDGAGEKQFF
>TRBV29-1|few|TRBJ1-2|NA
TGCAGCGTTGATTGGTTGGAATCGGGTCGCTACACCTTC
CSVDWLESGRYTF
>TRBV30|NA|TRBJ2-1|NA
TGTGCCTGGAGTGTAGTGGGGGCGGGGGAGCAGTTCTTC
CAWSVVGAGEQFF
>TRBV10-3|many|TRBJ2-7|NA
TGTGCCATCAGCCGACAAAATACGGGGGCCTACGAGCAGTACTTC
CAISRQNTGAYEQYF
>TRBV24-1|many|TRBJ2-3|TRBD2
TGTGCCACCAGCACCGGGACTAGCTCCGACGGAGATACGCAGTATTTT
CATSTGTSSDGDTQYF
>TRBV11-1|NA|TRBJ2-5|TRBD2
TGTGCCAGCTGCGGGGCAGCGGGACGTCAAGAGACCCAGTACTTC
CASCGAAGRQETQYF
>TRBV2|many|TRBJ2-7|TRBD1
TGTGCCAGCAGCTCTGACAGGGGACAGGGATGGTACGAGCAGTACTTC
CASSSDRGQGWYEQYF
>TRBV28|NA|TRBJ1-1|TRBD1
TGTGCCAGCAGTCCGCTGGCGTTGGACAGGGGGATAGGCACTGAAGCTTTCTTT
CASSPLALDRGIGTEAFF
>TRBV2|once|TRBJ2-5|TRBD2
TGTGCCAGCAGGGCGGGGACTAGCGGGAGGAAAGGGAGAGAGACCCAGTACTTC
CASRAGTSGRKGRETQYF
>TRBV6-2/TRBV6-3|NA|TRBJ2-2|NA
TGTGCCAGCAGTTACTCATTAGGGTTGAACACCGGGGAGCTGTTTTTT
CASSYSLGLNTGELFF
>TRBV14|few|TRBJ1-1|NA
TGTGCCAGCAGCCCGGGCCACAATGGGAACACTGAAGCTTTCTTT
CASSPGHNGNTEAFF
>TRBV5-1|many|TRBJ1-1|TRBD1
TGCGCCAGCAGCCTGGACAGGGGTGGGACTGAAGCTTTCTTT
CASSLDRGGTEAFF